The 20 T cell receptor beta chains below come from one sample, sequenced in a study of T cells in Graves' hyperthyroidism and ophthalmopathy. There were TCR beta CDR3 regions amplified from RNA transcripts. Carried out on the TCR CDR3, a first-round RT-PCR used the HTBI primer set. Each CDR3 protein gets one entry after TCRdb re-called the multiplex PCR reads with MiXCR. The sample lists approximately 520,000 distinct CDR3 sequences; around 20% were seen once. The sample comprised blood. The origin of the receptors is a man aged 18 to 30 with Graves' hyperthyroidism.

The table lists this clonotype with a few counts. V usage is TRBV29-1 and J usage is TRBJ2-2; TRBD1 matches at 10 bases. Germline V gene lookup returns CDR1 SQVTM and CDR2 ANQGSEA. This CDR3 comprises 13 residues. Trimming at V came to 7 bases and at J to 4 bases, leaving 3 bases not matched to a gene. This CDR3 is CSARTGGTGELFF. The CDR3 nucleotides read TGCAGCGCACGGACAGGGGGCACCGGGGAGCTGTTTTTT.

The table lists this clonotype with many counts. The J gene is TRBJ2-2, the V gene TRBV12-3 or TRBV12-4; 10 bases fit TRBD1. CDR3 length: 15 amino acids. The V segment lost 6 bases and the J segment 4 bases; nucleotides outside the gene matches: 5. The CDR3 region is CASSRWTGGTGELFF. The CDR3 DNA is TGTGCCAGCAGCCGTTGGACAGGGGGCACCGGGGAGCTGTTTTTT.

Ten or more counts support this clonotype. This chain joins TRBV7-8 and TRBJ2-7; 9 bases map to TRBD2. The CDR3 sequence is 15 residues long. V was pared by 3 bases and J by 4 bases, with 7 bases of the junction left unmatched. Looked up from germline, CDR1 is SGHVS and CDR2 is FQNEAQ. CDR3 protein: CASSLESGGPYEQYF. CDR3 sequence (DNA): TGTGCCAGCAGCTTGGAGAGCGGGGGGCCTTACGAGCAGTACTTC.

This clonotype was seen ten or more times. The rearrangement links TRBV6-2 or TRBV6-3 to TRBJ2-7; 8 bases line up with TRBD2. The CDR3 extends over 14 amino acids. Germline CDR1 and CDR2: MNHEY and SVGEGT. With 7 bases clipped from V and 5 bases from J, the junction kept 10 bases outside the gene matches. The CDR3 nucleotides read TGTGCCAGCAACCTAGGCGGGGGGCTCAACGAGCAGTACTTC. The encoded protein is CASNLGGGLNEQYF.

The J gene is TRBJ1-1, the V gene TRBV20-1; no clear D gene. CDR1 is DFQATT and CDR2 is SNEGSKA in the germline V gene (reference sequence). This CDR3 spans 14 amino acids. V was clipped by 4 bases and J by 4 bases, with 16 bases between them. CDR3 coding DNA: TGCAGTGCTACCGGGCCGAGGGAGAGCACTGAAGCTTTCTTT. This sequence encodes CSATGPRESTEAFF.

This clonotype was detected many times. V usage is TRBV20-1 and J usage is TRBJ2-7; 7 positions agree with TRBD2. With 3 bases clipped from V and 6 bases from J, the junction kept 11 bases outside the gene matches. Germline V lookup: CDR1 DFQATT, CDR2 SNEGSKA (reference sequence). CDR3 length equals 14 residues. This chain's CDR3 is CSASVGGGVGEQYF. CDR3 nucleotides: TGCAGTGCTAGTGTCGGGGGAGGGGTGGGCGAGCAGTACTTC.

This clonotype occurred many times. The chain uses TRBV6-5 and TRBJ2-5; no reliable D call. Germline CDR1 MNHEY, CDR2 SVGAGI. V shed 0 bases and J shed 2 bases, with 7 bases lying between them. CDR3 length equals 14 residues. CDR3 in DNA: TGTGCCAGCAGTTACTCGGCAGGACAAGAGACCCAGTACTTC. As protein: CASSYSAGQETQYF.

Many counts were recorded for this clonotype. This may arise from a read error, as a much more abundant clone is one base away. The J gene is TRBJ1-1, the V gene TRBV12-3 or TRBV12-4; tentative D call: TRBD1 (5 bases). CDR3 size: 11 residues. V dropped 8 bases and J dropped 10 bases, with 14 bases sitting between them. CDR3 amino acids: CASQTGAAAFF. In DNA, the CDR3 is TGTGCCAGCCAGACCGGGGCAGCAGCTTTCTTT.

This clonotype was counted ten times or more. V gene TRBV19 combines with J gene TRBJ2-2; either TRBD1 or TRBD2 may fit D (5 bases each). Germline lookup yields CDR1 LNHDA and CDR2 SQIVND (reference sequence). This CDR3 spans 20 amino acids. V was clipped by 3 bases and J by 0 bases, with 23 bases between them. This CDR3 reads CASSIGFGVGQIANTGELFF. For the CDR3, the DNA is TGTGCCAGTAGTATCGGGTTCGGGGTCGGACAAATCGCGAACACCGGGGAGCTGTTTTTT.

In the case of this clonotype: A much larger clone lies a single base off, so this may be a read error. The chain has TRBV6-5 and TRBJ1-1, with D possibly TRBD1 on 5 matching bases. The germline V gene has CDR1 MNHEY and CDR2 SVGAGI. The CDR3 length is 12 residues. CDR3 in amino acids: CASGYLGQEACF. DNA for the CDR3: TGTGCCAGCGGATACCTCGGACAAGAAGCTTGCTTT.

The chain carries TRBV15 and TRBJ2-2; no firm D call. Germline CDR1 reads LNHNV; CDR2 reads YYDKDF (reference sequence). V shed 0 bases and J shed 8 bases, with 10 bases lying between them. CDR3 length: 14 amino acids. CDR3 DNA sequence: TGTGCCACCAGCAGAGAGTCAGGATTAGGGGAGCTGTTTTTT. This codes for CATSRESGLGELFF.

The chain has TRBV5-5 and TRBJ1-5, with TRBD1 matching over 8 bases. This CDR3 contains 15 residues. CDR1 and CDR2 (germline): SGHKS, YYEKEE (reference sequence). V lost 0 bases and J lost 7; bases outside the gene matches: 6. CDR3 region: CASSLGAGGAQPQHF. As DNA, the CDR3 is TGTGCCAGCAGCTTGGGGGCAGGGGGCGCGCAGCCCCAGCATTTT.

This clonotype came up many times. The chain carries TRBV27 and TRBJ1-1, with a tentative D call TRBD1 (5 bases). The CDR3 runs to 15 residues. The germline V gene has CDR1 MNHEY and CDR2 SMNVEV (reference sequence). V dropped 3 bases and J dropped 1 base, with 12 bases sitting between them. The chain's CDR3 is CASSLGVWSNTEAFF. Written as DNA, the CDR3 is TGTGCCAGCAGTTTGGGGGTCTGGTCGAACACTGAAGCTTTCTTT.

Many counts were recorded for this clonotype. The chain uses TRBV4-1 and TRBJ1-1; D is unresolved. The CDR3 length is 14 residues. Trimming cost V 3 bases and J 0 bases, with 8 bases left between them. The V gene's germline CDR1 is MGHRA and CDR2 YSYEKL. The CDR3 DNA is TGCGCCAGCAGCCAGGATACAATGAACACTGAAGCTTTCTTT. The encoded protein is CASSQDTMNTEAFF.

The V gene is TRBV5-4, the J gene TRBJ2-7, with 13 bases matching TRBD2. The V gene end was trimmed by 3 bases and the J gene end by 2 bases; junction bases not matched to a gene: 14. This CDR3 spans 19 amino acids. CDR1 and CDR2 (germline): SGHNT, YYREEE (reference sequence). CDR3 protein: CASSWRHGLAGVPPYEQYF. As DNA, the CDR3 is TGTGCCAGCAGCTGGAGGCACGGACTAGCGGGGGTACCCCCCTACGAGCAGTACTTC.

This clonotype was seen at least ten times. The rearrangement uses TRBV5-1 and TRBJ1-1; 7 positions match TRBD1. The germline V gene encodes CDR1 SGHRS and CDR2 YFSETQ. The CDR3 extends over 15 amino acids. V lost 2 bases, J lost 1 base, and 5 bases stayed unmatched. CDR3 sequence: CASSLRGGANTEAFF. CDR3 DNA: TGCGCCAGCAGCTTACGAGGGGGCGCGAACACTGAAGCTTTCTTT. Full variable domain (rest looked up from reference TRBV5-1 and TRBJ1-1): KAGVTQTPRYLIKTRGQQVTLSCSPISGHRSVSWYQQTPGQGLQFLFEYFSETQRNKGNFPGRFSGRQFSNSRSEMNVSTLELGDSALYLCASSLRGGANTEAFFGQGTRLTVV.

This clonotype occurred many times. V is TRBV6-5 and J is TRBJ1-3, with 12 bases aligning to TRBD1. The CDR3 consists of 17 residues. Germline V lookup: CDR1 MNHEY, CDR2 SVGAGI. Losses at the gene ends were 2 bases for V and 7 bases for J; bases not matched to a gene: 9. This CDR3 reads CASSYPMGQGAQNTIYF. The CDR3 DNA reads TGTGCCAGCAGTTACCCCATGGGACAGGGGGCTCAGAACACCATATATTTT.

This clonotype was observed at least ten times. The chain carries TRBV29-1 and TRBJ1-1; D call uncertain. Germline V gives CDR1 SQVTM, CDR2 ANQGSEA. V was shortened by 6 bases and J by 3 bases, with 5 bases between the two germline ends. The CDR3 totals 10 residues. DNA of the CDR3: TGCAGCGTCGCCTACACTGAAGCTTTCTTT. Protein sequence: CSVAYTEAFF.

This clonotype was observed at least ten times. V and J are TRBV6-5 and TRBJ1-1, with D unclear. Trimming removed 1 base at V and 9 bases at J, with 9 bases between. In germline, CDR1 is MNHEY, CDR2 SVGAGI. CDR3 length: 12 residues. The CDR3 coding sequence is TGTGCCAGCAGTTACTATCCCCCTAAAGCTTTCTTT. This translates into CASSYYPPKAFF.

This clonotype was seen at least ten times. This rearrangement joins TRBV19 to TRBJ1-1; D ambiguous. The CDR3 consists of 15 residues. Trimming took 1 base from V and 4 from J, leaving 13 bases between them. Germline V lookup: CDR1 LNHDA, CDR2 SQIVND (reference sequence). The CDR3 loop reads CASSIGGKWGTEAFF. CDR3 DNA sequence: TGTGCCAGTAGTATAGGCGGGAAGTGGGGCACTGAAGCTTTCTTT.